Each of the 21 T cell receptor beta chains below was sequenced from the same sample in a study of vaccination and CD4 T cells after COVID-19. Sequencing of cultured CD4+ T cell DNA used the Oncomine TCR Beta short-read assay. TCRdb itself ran the PCR reads through MiXCR, one entry per CDR3 protein. The sample records around 12,000 distinct CDR3 sequences, about 40% being singletons. The treatment here: approximately nine-day PBMC culture with coronavirus spike peptide pools or control peptides (ViraFEST assay). For these receptors, no antigen is known. Sequenced material: CD4+ T cells from blood, cultured in vitro. The receptors derive from a human donor who had recovered from COVID-19.

This clonotype appeared a few times. V usage is TRBV28 and J usage is TRBJ2-7; no clear D gene. With 5 bases removed from V and 2 bases from J, the gap between germline ends came to 10 bases. The CDR3 is made up of 13 amino acids. Germline values: CDR1 MDHEN, CDR2 SYDVKM. The CDR3 region is CASSPSPPYEQYF. In DNA, the CDR3 is TGTGCCAGCAGTCCCTCCCCCCCCTACGAGCAGTACTTC.

This clonotype was counted between two and nine times. The chain uses TRBV11-2 and TRBJ1-1, with TRBD1 matching 8 bases. Germline V gives CDR1 SGHAT, CDR2 FQNNGV. The CDR3 loop spans 15 amino acids. Losses at the gene ends were 5 bases for V and 1 base for J; bases not matched to a gene: 6. CDR3: CASSPGQGANTEAFF. In nucleotides, the CDR3 is TGTGCCAGCAGCCCAGGACAGGGCGCGAACACTGAAGCTTTCTTT. The whole variable domain, filled in from reference TRBV11-2 and TRBJ1-1, reads EAGVAQSPRYKIIEKRQSVAFWCNPISGHATLYWYQQILGQGPKLLIQFQNNGVVDDSQLPKDRFSAERLKGVDSTLKIQPAKLEDSAVYLCASSPGQGANTEAFFGQGTRLTVV.

The chain uses TRBV19 and TRBJ1-2; no clear D. V lost 0 bases to trimming and J lost 5 bases, with 10 bases between them. The CDR3 is 14 amino acids. Germline lookup yields CDR1 LNHDA and CDR2 SQIVND (reference sequence). CDR3 DNA: TGTGCCAGTAGTATAGAGGCAGGACCGTATGGCTACACCTTC. It is translated as CASSIEAGPYGYTF.

The chain combines TRBV7-2 with TRBJ2-2, with 8 bases identical to TRBD1. CDR3 length: 15 residues. V gave up 7 bases and J gave up 5 bases; unmatched junction bases: 9. Germline V lookup: CDR1 SGHTA, CDR2 FQGNSA. CDR3 DNA: TGTGCCAGCAACCCTCGGACAGGGAGAACCGGGGAGCTGTTTTTT. Protein sequence: CASNPRTGRTGELFF.

The chain links TRBV20-1 to TRBJ1-2, with D maybe TRBD1 (6 bases). This CDR3 spans 12 amino acids. Germline assignment: CDR1 DFQATT and CDR2 SNEGSKA (reference sequence). V lost 3 bases and J 8 bases, leaving 13 bases between the germline ends. CDR3 amino acids: CSARGGGDGYTF. In DNA, the CDR3 is TGCAGTGCTAGGGGAGGGGGAGACGGCTACACCTTC.

The J gene is TRBJ2-3, the V gene TRBV11-1, with 9 bases fitting TRBD1. This CDR3 contains 15 residues. V was clipped by 5 bases and J by 3 bases; unmatched bases: 6. Germline loops: CDR1 SGHAT, CDR2 FQDESV (reference sequence). CDR3 nucleotide sequence: TGTGCCAGCAGCGGTGGGACAGGGTGGACAGATACGCAGTATTTT. Translating it yields CASSGGTGWTDTQYF.

This clonotype was seen a handful of times. The J gene is TRBJ2-7, the V gene TRBV10-3, with TRBD1 matching over 8 bases. Germline CDR1 is ENHRY and CDR2 is SYGVKD. V shed 4 bases, J shed 0 bases, and the junction held 2 bases outside the gene matches. The CDR3 sequence is 14 residues long. The CDR3 sequence is CAISVGQGSYEQYF. The CDR3 bases are TGTGCCATCAGTGTAGGACAGGGCTCCTACGAGCAGTACTTC.

V is TRBV20-1 and J is TRBJ1-1; 7 bases map to TRBD1. Trimming took 8 bases from V and 0 from J; bases not matched to a gene: 12. Germline V gene data show CDR1 as DFQATT and CDR2 as SNEGSKA (reference sequence). The CDR3 is 15 amino acids. Here the CDR3 DNA reads TGCAGTCTTCAGGGGGGACCGTCCATGAACACTGAAGCTTTCTTT. This codes for CSLQGGPSMNTEAFF.

J is TRBJ2-2 and V is TRBV2, with TRBD1 matching over 8 bases. J was trimmed by 5 bases and V by 1 base; bases with no gene match: 3. The CDR3 is 15 residues long. Germline V gene sequence: CDR1 SNHLY, CDR2 FYNNEI. The chain's CDR3 is CASSEETGVTGELFF. CDR3 nucleotides: TGTGCCAGCAGTGAAGAGACAGGGGTGACCGGGGAGCTGTTTTTT.

Details on this clonotype: One end of the junction is discordant with germline, which a read error may explain. The chain carries TRBV7-8 and TRBJ1-3; tentative D call: TRBD1 (5 bases). CDR1 is SGHVS, CDR2 FQNEAQ, per germline. The CDR3 runs to 12 residues. CDR3 sequence reads: CASSSEIQATHF. CDR3 DNA: TGTGCCAGCAGTTCGGAAATACAGGCTACCCATTTT. Looking up the rest from reference TRBV7-8 and TRBJ1-3 gives the full variable domain: GAGVSQSPRYKVAKRGQDVALRCDPISGHVSLFWYQQALGQGPEFLTYFQNEAQLDKSGLPSDRFFAERPEGSVSTLKIQRTQQEDSAVYLCASSSEIQATHFGEGSWLTVV.

J is TRBJ2-3 and V is TRBV10-1; 10 bases match TRBD2. The CDR3 runs to 17 residues. Germline V CDR1 and CDR2: WNHNN, SYGVQD (reference sequence). J was trimmed by 4 bases and V by 4 bases; bases with no gene match: 11. CDR3 sequence reads: CASSGASGSDTPDTQYF. The CDR3 coding sequence is TGCGCCAGCAGTGGTGCTAGCGGGAGCGACACCCCAGATACGCAGTATTTT.

This clonotype has more than one count but fewer than ten. V usage is TRBV20-1 and J usage is TRBJ2-3; the D gene is possibly TRBD1 (6 bases). The CDR3 covers 15 residues. Germline V gene lookup returns CDR1 DFQATT and CDR2 SNEGSKA (reference sequence). With 6 bases removed from V and 3 bases from J, the gap between germline ends came to 19 bases. CDR3 amino acids: CSAHNRDKGTDTQYF. CDR3 nucleotide sequence: TGCAGTGCCCACAACCGGGACAAAGGGACAGATACGCAGTATTTT.

The V gene is TRBV20-1, the J gene TRBJ1-2; 7 bases line up with TRBD1. With V trimmed by 6 bases and J by 4 bases, 5 bases remained unmatched. The CDR3 sequence is 12 residues long. The germline gives CDR1 DFQATT, CDR2 SNEGSKA (reference sequence). The CDR3 DNA follows: TGCAGTGCCGACAGGGAGGCCTATGGCTACACCTTC. Amino acid sequence: CSADREAYGYTF.

This clonotype was seen a few times. The chain has TRBV20-1 and TRBJ1-6, with D possibly being TRBD1 (5 bases). Trimming pared 0 bases from V and 8 bases from J, leaving 11 bases between. The germline CDR1 and CDR2 sequences are DFQATT and SNEGSKA (reference sequence). The CDR3 runs 14 residues. CDR3 sequence reads: CSAREGTSHSPLHF. CDR3 nucleotides: TGCAGTGCTAGAGAAGGGACCTCACATTCACCCCTCCACTTT.

The chain recombines TRBV2 with TRBJ2-7, with a weak D call TRBD2 (6 bases). Germline-derived CDR1 and CDR2 are SNHLY and FYNNEI. V was cut by 7 bases and J by 3 bases, with 10 bases left in between. The CDR3 runs to 12 residues. The CDR3 DNA is TGTGCCAGCAAGGAGGGTGGCTACGAGCAGTACTTC. Its protein product is CASKEGGYEQYF. The variable domain in full, completed from reference TRBV2 and TRBJ2-7, reads EPEVTQTPSHQVTQMGQEVILRCVPISNHLYFYWYRQILGQKVEFLVSFYNNEISEKSEIFDDQFSVERPDGSNFTLKIRSTKLEDSAMYFCASKEGGYEQYFGPGTRLTVT.

The chain couples TRBV7-2 to TRBJ1-4; no clear D gene. V was shortened by 5 bases and J by 11 bases, with 9 bases between the two germline ends. The CDR3 has 11 amino acids. CDR1 and CDR2 (germline): SGHTA, FQGNSA. Here the CDR3 reads CASSLLYKLFF. In DNA, the CDR3 is TGTGCCAGCAGCCTTCTTTACAAACTGTTTTTT.

This clonotype was seen more than once but under ten times. The chain combines TRBV30 with TRBJ1-1; 9 bases match TRBD1. Germline V lookup: CDR1 GTSNPN, CDR2 SVGIG (reference sequence). Trimming at V came to 5 bases and at J to 9 bases, leaving 7 bases not matched to a gene. CDR3 size: 12 residues. DNA of the CDR3: TGTGCCTGGGTTGGGACAGGGCCTCAAGCTTTCTTT. Its protein product is CAWVGTGPQAFF.

The chain recombines TRBV6-5 with TRBJ1-6; D not resolved. The germline V gene encodes CDR1 MNHEY and CDR2 SVGAGI. Between the trimmed V and J ends, which lost 0 bases and 4 bases, there was a span of 10 bases. The CDR3 length is 16 residues. CDR3 bases: TGTGCCAGCAGTTACTCGCGCCAGATATATAATTCACCCCTCCACTTT. Amino acid sequence: CASSYSRQIYNSPLHF.

This clonotype was counted a few times. The V call is TRBV12-3 or TRBV12-4, the J call TRBJ1-5; D remains unclear. V was clipped by 3 bases and J by 0 bases, with 6 bases between them. The CDR3 runs 14 residues. The CDR3 DNA reads as TGTGCCAGCAGTTTGCAGAATAGCAATCAGCCCCAGCATTTT. It specifies CASSLQNSNQPQHF.

This clonotype was found a few times. The genes are TRBV20-1 and TRBJ1-2; D might be TRBD1 (5 bases). Per the germline V gene, CDR1 is DFQATT and CDR2 is SNEGSKA (reference sequence). The CDR3 is 16 amino acids. V dropped 5 bases and J dropped 1 base, with 20 bases sitting between them. CDR3 DNA sequence: TGCAGTGCTTTAACACGGGACGACACATATAACTATGGCTACACCTTC. This encodes CSALTRDDTYNYGYTF.

This clonotype is a singleton in its sample. The chain couples TRBV27 to TRBJ1-2; D perhaps matches TRBD1 (5 bases). The germline gives CDR1 MNHEY, CDR2 SMNVEV (reference sequence). This CDR3 contains 13 residues. Trimming took off 3 bases at V and 3 bases at J, with 8 bases between the two ends. CDR3 loop: CASSFGRDYGYTF. As DNA, the CDR3 is TGTGCCAGCAGTTTCGGCAGGGACTATGGCTACACCTTC.